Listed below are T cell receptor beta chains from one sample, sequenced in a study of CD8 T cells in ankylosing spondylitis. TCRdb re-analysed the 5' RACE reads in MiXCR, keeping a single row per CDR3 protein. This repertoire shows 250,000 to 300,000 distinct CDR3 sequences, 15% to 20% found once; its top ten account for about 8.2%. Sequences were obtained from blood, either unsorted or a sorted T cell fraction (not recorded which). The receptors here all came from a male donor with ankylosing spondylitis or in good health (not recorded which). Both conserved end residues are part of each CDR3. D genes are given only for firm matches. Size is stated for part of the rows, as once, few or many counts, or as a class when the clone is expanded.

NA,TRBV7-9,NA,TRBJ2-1,TGTGCCAGCAGCTCTGGAGAGTCCTACAATGAGCAGTTCTTC,CASSSGESYNEQFF
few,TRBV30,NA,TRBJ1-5,TGTGCCTGGAGTCGGGGGCCTGTGCAGCCCCAGCATTTT,CAWSRGPVQPQHF
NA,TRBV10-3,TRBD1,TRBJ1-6,TGTGCCATCAGTGAGACCGACAGGGTTAATTCACCCCTCCACTTT,CAISETDRVNSPLHF
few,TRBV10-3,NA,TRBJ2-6,TGTGCCATCATGATCTCCCAGGGGTCCCTCTCTGGGGCCAACGTCCTGACTTTC,CAIMISQGSLSGANVLTF
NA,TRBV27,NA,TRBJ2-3,TGTGCCAGCAGGGCCCATAGCACAGATACGCAGTATTTT,CASRAHSTDTQYF
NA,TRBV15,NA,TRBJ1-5,TGTGCCACCAGCAGAGATCCAGGGTTCGGGCAGCCCCAGCATTTT,CATSRDPGFGQPQHF
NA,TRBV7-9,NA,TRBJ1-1,TGTGCCAGCAGCTTAGGTCCGGTGGGAGCTTTCTTT,CASSLGPVGAFF
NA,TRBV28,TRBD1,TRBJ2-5,TGTGCCAGCAGTTTAGTTCAAACAGGGGCAGAGACCCAGTACTTC,CASSLVQTGAETQYF
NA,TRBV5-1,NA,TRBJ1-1,TGCGCCAGCAGCTTGCGGGTAGGGGACACTGAAGCTTTCTTT,CASSLRVGDTEAFF
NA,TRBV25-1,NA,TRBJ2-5,TGTGCCAGCAGTGAATTAGGGAACCAAGAGACCCAGTACTTC,CASSELGNQETQYF
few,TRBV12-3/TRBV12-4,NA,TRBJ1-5,TGTGCCAGCAGTTTGGCCGGGACGGGACCTAGGGGTCAGCCCCAGCATTTT,CASSLAGTGPRGQPQHF
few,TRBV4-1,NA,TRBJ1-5,TGCGCCAGCAGCCAAGAGGGAGGGAGCAATCAGCCCCAGCATTTT,CASSQEGGSNQPQHF
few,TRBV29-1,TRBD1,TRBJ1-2,TGCAGCGTAACCGGGGGGACAGGGGACTATGGCTACACCTTC,CSVTGGTGDYGYTF
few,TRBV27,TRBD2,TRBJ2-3,TGTGCCAGCCCTGGGACTAGCGGGGATGATGGGACAGATACGCAGTATTTT,CASPGTSGDDGTDTQYF
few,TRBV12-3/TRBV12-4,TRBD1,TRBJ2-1,TGTGCCAGCAGTTGGGGACAGCGGTCGGTCAATGAGCAGTTCTTC,CASSWGQRSVNEQFF
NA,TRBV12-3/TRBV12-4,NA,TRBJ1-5,TGTGCCAGCAGTTTAATGGGGAGTGGGCCCCAGCATTTT,CASSLMGSGPQHF
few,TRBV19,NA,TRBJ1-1,TGTGCCAGTAGTAGCGTAACCCGCGACACTGAAGCCTTCTTT,CASSSVTRDTEAFF
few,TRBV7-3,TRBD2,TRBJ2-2,TGTGCCAGCAGCTCTAGCGGGAGTAAACCCGGGGAGCTGTTTTTT,CASSSSGSKPGELFF
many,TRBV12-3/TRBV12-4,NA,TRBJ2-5,TGTGCCAGCAGTTGGACGGACGCGAGGACCCAGTACTTC,CASSWTDARTQYF
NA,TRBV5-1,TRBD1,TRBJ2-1,TGCGCCAGCAGCATGGACAGGGTTGTAGAGCAGTTCTTC,CASSMDRVVEQFF
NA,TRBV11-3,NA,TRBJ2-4,TGTGCCAGCAGCTTTCCCGGGACGGGGAGAAGGGCCAAAAACATTCAGTACTTC,CASSFPGTGRRAKNIQYF
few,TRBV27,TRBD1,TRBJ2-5,TGTGCCAGCAGTTTAGTCCAGGGGGCAGAGACCCAGTACTTC,CASSLVQGAETQYF
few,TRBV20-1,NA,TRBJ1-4,TGCAGTGCTAGGGAACGGCTAACTAATGAAAAACTGTTTTTT,CSARERLTNEKLFF
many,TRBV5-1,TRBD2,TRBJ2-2,TGCGCCAGCAGCCTCTTAGCGGGAGCGGTTGCCGGGGAGCTGTTTTTT,CASSLLAGAVAGELFF
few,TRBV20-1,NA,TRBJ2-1,TGCAGTGCTAGAGTCTTCGGGGGGCTCAGCAATGAGCAGTTCTTC,CSARVFGGLSNEQFF
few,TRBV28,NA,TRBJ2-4,TGTGCCAGCAGTTTATTACAGGGCTCACGATACTTC,CASSLLQGSRYF
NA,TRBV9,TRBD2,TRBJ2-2,TGTACCAGCAGCGTAGCTGCGTTGCTAGCGGGGGGGAACACCGGGGAGCTGTTTTTT,CTSSVAALLAGGNTGELFF
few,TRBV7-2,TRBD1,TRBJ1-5,TGTGCCAGCAGCACGGGACAGATCAATCAGCCCCAGCATTTT,CASSTGQINQPQHF
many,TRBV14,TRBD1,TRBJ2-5,TGTGCCAGCAGCCCGGGGACAGCACAAGAGACCCAGTACTTC,CASSPGTAQETQYF
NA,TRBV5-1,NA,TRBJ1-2,TGCGCCAGCAGCTTGGCTGGCAGGGGAGGCGGCTACACCTTC,CASSLAGRGGGYTF
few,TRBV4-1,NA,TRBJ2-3,TGCGCCAGCAGCCATCCCCAAGCAGATACGCAGTATTTT,CASSHPQADTQYF
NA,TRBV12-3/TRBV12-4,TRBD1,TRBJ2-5,TGTGCCAGCAGTTTTTGGGACAGACAAGAGACCCAGTACTTC,CASSFWDRQETQYF
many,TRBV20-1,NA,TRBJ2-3,TGCAGTGTCCTGAGCGGTGGCACAGATACGCAGTATTTT,CSVLSGGTDTQYF
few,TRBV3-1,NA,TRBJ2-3,TGTGCCAGCAGCCAATCAGACAGCACAGATACGCAGTATTTT,CASSQSDSTDTQYF
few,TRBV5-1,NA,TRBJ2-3,TGCGCCAGCGGTTACGGCGCTAGCACAGATACGCAGTATTTT,CASGYGASTDTQYF
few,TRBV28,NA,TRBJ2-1,TGTGCCAGCAGTTTAGTAGTCCACAATGAGCAGTTCTTC,CASSLVVHNEQFF
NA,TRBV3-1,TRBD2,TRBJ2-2,TGTGCCAGCAGCCAAGAGGGGTCTAGCGGGTATAGTAGTGACGGGGAGCTGTTTTTT,CASSQEGSSGYSSDGELFF
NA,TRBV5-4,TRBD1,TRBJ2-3,TGTGCCAGCAGCTTGCAGGGGGGCACAGATACGCAGTATTTT,CASSLQGGTDTQYF
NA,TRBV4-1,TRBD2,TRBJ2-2,TGCGCCAGCAGCCCCCAAGGGACTAGTGAAATATTGACCGGGGAGCTGTTTTTT,CASSPQGTSEILTGELFF
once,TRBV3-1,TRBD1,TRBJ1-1,TGTGCCAGCAGCCCGGGGACAGTCCGAGAAGCTTTCTTT,CASSPGTVREAFF